Shown below are 18 T cell receptor beta chains from a single sample sequenced in a study of control samples from healthy donors and cancer patients. Clones were read by immunoSEQ multiplex PCR, and TCRdb kept only the in-frame ones, dropping some. This sample has 150,000 to 200,000 clones; over 90% occur once, and the top ten carry approximately 1%. The sample consisted of blood. The receptor set was obtained from a woman younger than 45 in good health.

This sequence joins TRBV2 and TRBJ1-1; D is unclear. Germline CDR1 is SNHLY and CDR2 is FYNNEI. The CDR3 has 13 amino acids. The V end was cut by 1 base, the J end by 7 bases, with 10 bases between. CDR3 region: CASSEEVELEAFF. The DNA for the CDR3 is TGTGCCAGCAGTGAAGAGGTCGAGCTTGAAGCTTTCTTT.

V and J are TRBV7-9 and TRBJ1-1; 9 bases fit TRBD1. This CDR3 is built from 15 residues. With V trimmed by 6 bases and J by 7 bases, 12 bases remained unmatched. Germline lookup yields CDR1 SEHNR and CDR2 FQNEAQ (reference sequence). Written as DNA, the CDR3 is TGTGCCAGCAGGACCGGGACAGGGCCGATCCATGAAGCTTTCTTT. Amino acids: CASRTGTGPIHEAFF.

The chain combines TRBV27 with TRBJ2-6, with D uncertain. Trimming removed 5 bases at V and 2 bases at J, with 10 bases between. The CDR3 sequence is 15 residues long. CDR1 is MNHEY, CDR2 SMNVEV, per germline (reference sequence). The CDR3: CASSLWAAGANVLTF. DNA of the CDR3: TGTGCCAGCAGTCTTTGGGCCGCTGGGGCCAACGTCCTGACTTTC.

This clone occurred once. This rearrangement joins TRBV27 to TRBJ2-3; TRBD2 agrees at 8 bases. CDR3 length: 15 residues. Germline trimming cut 6 bases from V and 9 bases from J; bases unmatched to any gene: 14. Germline CDR1 is MNHEY and CDR2 is SMNVEV (reference sequence). As DNA, the CDR3 is TGTGCCAGCAGCCTATATTTTACTAGCGGCGGGACGCAGTATTTT. Residues: CASSLYFTSGGTQYF.

This chain connects TRBV10-3 to TRBJ2-7; D perhaps matches TRBD1 (6 bases). V lost 5 bases, J lost 1 base, and 9 bases lay in between. The CDR3 has 13 amino acids. Germline CDR1 reads ENHRY; CDR2 reads SYGVKD. The CDR3 sequence: CAISNRVSYEQYF. In DNA, the CDR3 is TGTGCCATCAGTAACAGGGTTTCCTACGAGCAGTACTTC.

The rearrangement joins TRBV4-1 to TRBJ2-7, with D perhaps TRBD2 (6 bases). The CDR3 runs to 15 residues. Trimming cost V 0 bases and J 3 bases, with 12 bases left between them. CDR1 is MGHRA, CDR2 YSYEKL, per germline. The CDR3 coding sequence is TGCGCCAGCAGCCAAGATCCGGGGAGGTTCTACGAGCAGTACTTC. It encodes CASSQDPGRFYEQYF.

The chain joins TRBV3-1 (or the pseudogene TRBV3-2) to TRBJ1-4; D not certain. Germline CDR1 LGHDT, CDR2 YNNKEL (reference sequence). The CDR3 covers 13 residues. V lost 2 bases, J lost 7 bases, and 8 bases lay in between. The CDR3 nucleotides are TGTGCCAGCAGCCAACCGCCCGTTGAAAAACTGTTTTTT. Translating it yields CASSQPPVEKLFF.

V usage is TRBV18 and J usage is TRBJ1-6, with 7 bases lining up with TRBD1. The germline V gene has CDR1 KGHSH and CDR2 LQKENI. The V gene end was trimmed by 4 bases and the J gene end by 8 bases; junction bases not matched to a gene: 8. The CDR3 extends over 15 amino acids. The CDR3 nucleotides read TGTGCCAGCTCACGCGACCCACAGGGGCATTCACCCCTCCACTTT. It codes for CASSRDPQGHSPLHF. Filled out from reference TRBV18 and TRBJ1-6, the complete variable domain reads NAGVMQNPRHLVRRRGQEARLRCSPMKGHSHVYWYRQLPEEGLKFMVYLQKENIIDESGMPKERFSAEFPKEGPSILRIQQVVRGDSAAYFCASSRDPQGHSPLHFGNGTRLTVT.

The rearrangement uses TRBV5-4 and TRBJ1-4; D is ambiguous. Trimming shortened V by 4 bases and J by 0 bases, and 10 bases separated the two germline ends. CDR3 length equals 15 residues. The germline V gene has CDR1 SGHNT and CDR2 YYREEE (reference sequence). DNA of the CDR3: TGTGCCAGCAGCCCAGACATCGCAACTAATGAAAAACTGTTTTTT. It codes for CASSPDIATNEKLFF.

The rearrangement links TRBV6-6 to TRBJ1-5, with TRBD1 as a possible D gene (6 bases). This CDR3 contains 21 residues. CDR1 is MNHNY and CDR2 is SVGAGI in the germline V gene (reference sequence). The germline V and J ends were trimmed by 6 bases and 4 bases, with 34 bases remaining between them. CDR3 DNA sequence: TGTGCCAGCAGCAAGACCGGGACACTGGGAACAATACAGACCAGGAATCAGCCCCAGCATTTT. It encodes CASSKTGTLGTIQTRNQPQHF.

This clone was counted a few times. The chain couples TRBV2 to TRBJ1-5; 9 bases match TRBD1. Per the germline V gene, CDR1 is SNHLY and CDR2 is FYNNEI. After removal of 4 bases from V and 8 bases from J, the junction contained 3 bases not matched to a gene. This CDR3 contains 13 residues. The CDR3 DNA reads TGTGCCAGCAGTGGGGACAGGGTCGAGCCCCAGCATTTT. Translation gives CASSGDRVEPQHF.

The chain links TRBV5-6 to TRBJ2-7; 7 nucleotides line up with TRBD1. The CDR3 sequence is 15 residues long. V gave up 0 bases and J gave up 0 bases; unmatched junction bases: 3. CDR1 is SGHDT and CDR2 is YYEEEE in the germline V gene. The CDR3 region has the DNA TGTGCCAGCAGCTTGGAGGGGACAGCCTCCTACGAGCAGTACTTC. As protein: CASSLEGTASYEQYF.

V usage is TRBV9 and J usage is TRBJ2-7; D might be TRBD1 (5 bases). Per germline, CDR1 SGDLS and CDR2 YYNGEE. V shed 2 bases and J shed 4 bases, with 19 bases lying between them. CDR3 length equals 16 residues. The CDR3 loop reads CASSVAPDTTGYEQYF. The CDR3 DNA sequence: TGTGCCAGCAGCGTCGCCCCGGACACCACCGGGTACGAGCAGTACTTC.

The gene calls are TRBV10-2 and TRBJ1-1, with 9 bases identical to TRBD1. CDR1 is WSHSY, CDR2 SAAADI, per germline. The CDR3 is 14 residues long. V lost 3 bases, J lost 5 bases, and 4 bases stayed unmatched. The CDR3 nucleotides are TGCGCCAGCAGTGACTCGACAGGGGGAACTGAAGCTTTCTTT. Its protein product is CASSDSTGGTEAFF.

This clone was recorded a few times. The chain combines TRBV6-5 with TRBJ1-6; D unresolved. The CDR3 is 12 amino acids. Germline assignment: CDR1 MNHEY and CDR2 SVGAGI. The V end was cut by 7 bases, the J end by 10 bases, with 11 bases between. The CDR3 loop is CASTFRGSPLHF. The CDR3 DNA follows: TGTGCCAGCACCTTCCGCGGGTCACCCCTCCACTTT.

The chain has TRBV2 and TRBJ2-3; TRBD1 matches 7 bases. CDR1 is SNHLY, CDR2 FYNNEI, per germline. V was clipped by 5 bases and J by 0 bases; unmatched bases: 5. CDR3 length: 15 residues. The CDR3 loop is CASSRDSSSTDTQYF. CDR3 sequence (DNA): TGTGCCAGCAGTCGGGACAGCTCTAGCACAGATACGCAGTATTTT.

The chain links TRBV30 to TRBJ2-1, with 7 positions matching TRBD2. The CDR3 covers 14 residues. Germline CDR1 GTSNPN, CDR2 SVGIG (reference sequence). Germline trimming cut 0 bases from V and 9 bases from J; bases unmatched to any gene: 8. In nucleotides, the CDR3 is TGTGCCTGGAGTGTACGGACTAGAAAGGTTGAGCAGTTCTTC. This encodes CAWSVRTRKVEQFF.

This clone has a single count. The rearrangement joins TRBV7-9 to TRBJ2-3, with D perhaps assigned TRBD1 or TRBD2 (7 bases each). Between the trimmed V and J ends, which lost 5 bases and 4 bases, there was a span of 13 bases. The CDR3 is 14 residues long. Germline V gives CDR1 SEHNR, CDR2 FQNEAQ (reference sequence). This CDR3 reads CASSTQGGADTQYF. The CDR3 DNA follows: TGTGCCAGCAGCACCCAGGGGGGGGCAGATACGCAGTATTTT.